Included here is one TCR beta chain sequence, with context. This specimen belongs to a study of blood T cell repertoires in COVID-19. Study at large: T cells, B-cell-depleted T cells, or PBMCs provided the cDNA or gDNA that served as material.

The CDR3 is 13 amino acids. Looked up from germline, CDR1 is LNHDA and CDR2 is SQIVND (reference sequence). The V segment lost 11 bases and the J segment 7 bases; nucleotides outside the gene matches: 10. Participants spanned ages roughly 18 to 90 years and resided in roughly 26 US areas. Clones were sequenced by immunoSEQ multiplex PCR, and TCRdb holds only the in-frame ones, with some missing. The sample holds around 400,000 clones, 90% to 95% seen once. The chain couples TRBV19 to TRBJ1-5, with 8 bases matching TRBD1. This TCR derives from a woman between 35 and 50 years old who had been exposed to COVID-19. Source material: PBMCs or T cells enriched from blood (not recorded which). The CDR3 spells CAGSTGVGQPQHF. The CDR3 nucleotides are TGTGCCGGATCGACAGGGGTCGGGCAGCCCCAGCATTTT.